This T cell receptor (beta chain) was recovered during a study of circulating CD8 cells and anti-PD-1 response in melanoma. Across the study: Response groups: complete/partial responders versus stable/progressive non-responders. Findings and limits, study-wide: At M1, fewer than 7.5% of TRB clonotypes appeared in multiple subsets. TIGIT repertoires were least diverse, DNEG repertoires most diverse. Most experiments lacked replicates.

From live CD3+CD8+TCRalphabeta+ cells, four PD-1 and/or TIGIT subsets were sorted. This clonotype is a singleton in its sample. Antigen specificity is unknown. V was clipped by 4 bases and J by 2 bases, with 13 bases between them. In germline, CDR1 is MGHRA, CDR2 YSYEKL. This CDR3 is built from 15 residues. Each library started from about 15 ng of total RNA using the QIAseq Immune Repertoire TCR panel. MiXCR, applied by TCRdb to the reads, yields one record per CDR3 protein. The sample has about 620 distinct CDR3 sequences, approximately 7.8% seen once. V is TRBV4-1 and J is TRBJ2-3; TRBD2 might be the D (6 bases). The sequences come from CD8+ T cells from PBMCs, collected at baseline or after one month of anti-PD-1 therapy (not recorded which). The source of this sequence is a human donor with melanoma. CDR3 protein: CASSPFAGTTDTQYF. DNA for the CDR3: TGCGCCAGCAGCCCTTTTGCGGGGACCACAGATACGCAGTATTTT.